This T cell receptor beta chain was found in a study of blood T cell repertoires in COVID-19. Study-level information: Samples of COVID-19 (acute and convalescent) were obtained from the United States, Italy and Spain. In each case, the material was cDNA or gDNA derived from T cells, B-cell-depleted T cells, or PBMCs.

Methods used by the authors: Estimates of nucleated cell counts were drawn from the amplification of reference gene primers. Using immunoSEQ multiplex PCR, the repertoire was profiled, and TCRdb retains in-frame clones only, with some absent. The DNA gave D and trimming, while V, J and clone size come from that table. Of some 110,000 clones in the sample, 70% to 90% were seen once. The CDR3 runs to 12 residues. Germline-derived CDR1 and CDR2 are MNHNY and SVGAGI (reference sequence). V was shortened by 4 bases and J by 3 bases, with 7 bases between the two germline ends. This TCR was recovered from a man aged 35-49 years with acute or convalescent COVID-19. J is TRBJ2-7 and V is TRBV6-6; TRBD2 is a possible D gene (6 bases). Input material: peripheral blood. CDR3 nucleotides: TGTGCCAGCAGTTCCGGGGGCTACGAGCAGTACTTC. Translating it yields CASSSGGYEQYF.